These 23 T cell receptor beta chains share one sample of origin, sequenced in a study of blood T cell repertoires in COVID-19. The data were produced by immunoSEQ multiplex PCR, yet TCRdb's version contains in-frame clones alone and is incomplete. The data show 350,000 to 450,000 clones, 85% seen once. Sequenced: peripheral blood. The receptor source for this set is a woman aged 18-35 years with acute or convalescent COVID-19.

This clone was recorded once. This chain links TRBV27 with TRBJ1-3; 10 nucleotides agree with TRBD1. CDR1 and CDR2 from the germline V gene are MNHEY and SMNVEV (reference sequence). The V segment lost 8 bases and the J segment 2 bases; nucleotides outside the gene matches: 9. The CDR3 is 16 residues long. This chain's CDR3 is CASRSGTGAAGNTIYF. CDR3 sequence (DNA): TGTGCCAGCCGATCCGGGACAGGGGCGGCTGGAAACACCATATATTTT.

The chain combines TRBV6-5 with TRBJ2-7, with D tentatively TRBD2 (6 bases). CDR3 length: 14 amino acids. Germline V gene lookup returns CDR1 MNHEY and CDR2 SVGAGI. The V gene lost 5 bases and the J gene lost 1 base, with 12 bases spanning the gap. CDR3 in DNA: TGTGCCAGCAGTCCCGGGACTTTTTCCTACGAGCAGTACTTC. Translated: CASSPGTFSYEQYF.

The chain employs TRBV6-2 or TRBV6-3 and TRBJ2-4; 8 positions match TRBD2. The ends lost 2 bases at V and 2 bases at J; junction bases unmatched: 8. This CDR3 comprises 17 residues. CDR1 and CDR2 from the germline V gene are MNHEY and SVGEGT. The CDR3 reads CASSYEIAGLSKNIQYF. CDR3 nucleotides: TGTGCCAGCAGTTACGAGATAGCGGGATTGTCCAAAAACATTCAGTACTTC.

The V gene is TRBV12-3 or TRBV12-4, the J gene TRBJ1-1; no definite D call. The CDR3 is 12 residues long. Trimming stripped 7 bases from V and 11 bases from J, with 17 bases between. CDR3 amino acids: CASTLRESAAFF. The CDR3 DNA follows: TGTGCCAGCACCCTGAGGGAGTCTGCGGCTTTCTTT.

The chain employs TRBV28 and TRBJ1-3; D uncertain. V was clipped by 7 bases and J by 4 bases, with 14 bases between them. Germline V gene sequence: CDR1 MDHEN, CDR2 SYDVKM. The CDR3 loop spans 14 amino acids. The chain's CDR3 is CASTGGGLGNTIYF. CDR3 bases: TGTGCCAGCACCGGCGGAGGTCTCGGAAACACCATATATTTT.

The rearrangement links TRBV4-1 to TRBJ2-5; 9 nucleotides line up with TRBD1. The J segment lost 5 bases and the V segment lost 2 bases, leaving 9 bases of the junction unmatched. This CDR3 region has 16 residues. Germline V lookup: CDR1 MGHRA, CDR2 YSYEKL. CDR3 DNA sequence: TGCGCCAGCAGCCAATCAAACAGGGGGCGGGAGGAGACCCAGTACTTC. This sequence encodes CASSQSNRGREETQYF.

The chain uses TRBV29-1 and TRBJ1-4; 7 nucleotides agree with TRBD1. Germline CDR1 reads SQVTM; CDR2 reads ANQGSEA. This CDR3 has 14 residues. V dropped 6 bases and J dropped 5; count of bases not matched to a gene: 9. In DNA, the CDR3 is TGCAGCGTAGTCAGGGGGTTTAGGAATGAAAAACTGTTTTTT. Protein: CSVVRGFRNEKLFF.

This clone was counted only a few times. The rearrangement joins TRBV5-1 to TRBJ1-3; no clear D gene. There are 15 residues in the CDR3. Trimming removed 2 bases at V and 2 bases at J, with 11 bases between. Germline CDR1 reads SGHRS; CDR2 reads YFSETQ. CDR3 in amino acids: CASSFDPGAGNTIYF. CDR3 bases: TGCGCCAGCAGCTTCGACCCCGGGGCTGGAAACACCATATATTTT.

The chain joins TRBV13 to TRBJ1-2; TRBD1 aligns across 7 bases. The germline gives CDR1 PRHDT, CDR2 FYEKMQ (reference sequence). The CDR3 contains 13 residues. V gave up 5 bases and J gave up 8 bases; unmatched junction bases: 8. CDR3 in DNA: TGTGCCAGCAGCGCGAGAACAGGGGCCGGCTACACCTTC. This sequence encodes CASSARTGAGYTF.

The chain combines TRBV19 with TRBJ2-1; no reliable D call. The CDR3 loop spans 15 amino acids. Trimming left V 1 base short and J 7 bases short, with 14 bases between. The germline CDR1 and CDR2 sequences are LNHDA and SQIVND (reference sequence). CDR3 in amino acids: CASSIAPIPRNEQFF. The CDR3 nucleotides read TGTGCCAGTAGTATAGCCCCTATCCCTCGGAATGAGCAGTTCTTC.

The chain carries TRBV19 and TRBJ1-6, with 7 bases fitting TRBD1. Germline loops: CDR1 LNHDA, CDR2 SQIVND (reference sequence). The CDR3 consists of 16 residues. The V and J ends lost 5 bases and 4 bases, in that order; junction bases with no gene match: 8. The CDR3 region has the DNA TGTGCCAGTAGTTTCGTTTCCAGGGGGTATAATTCACCCCTCCACTTT. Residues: CASSFVSRGYNSPLHF.

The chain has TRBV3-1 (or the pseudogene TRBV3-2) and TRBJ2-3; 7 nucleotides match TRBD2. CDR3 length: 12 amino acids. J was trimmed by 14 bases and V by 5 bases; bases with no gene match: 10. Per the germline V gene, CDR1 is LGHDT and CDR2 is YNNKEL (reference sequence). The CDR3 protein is CASSGRLAPPYF. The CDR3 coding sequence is TGTGCCAGCAGCGGCCGACTAGCCCCTCCGTATTTT.

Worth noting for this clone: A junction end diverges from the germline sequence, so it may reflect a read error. CDR3 sequence reads: CASSDRQGVGSNTRELFF. In DNA form, the CDR3 reads TGTGCCAGCAGTGATCGACAGGGGGTTGGTTCTAACACCAGGGAGCTGTTTTTT. V is TRBV2 and J is TRBJ2-2; 9 positions match TRBD1. Germline lookup yields CDR1 SNHLY and CDR2 FYNNEI. The CDR3 extends over 18 amino acids.

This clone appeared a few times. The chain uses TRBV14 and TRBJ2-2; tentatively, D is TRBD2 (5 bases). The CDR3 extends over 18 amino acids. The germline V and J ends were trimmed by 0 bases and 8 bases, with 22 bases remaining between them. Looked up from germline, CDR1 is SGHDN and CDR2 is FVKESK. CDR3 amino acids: CASSQEGTRAIGMGELFF. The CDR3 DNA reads TGTGCCAGCAGCCAAGAGGGAACTAGGGCAATCGGAATGGGGGAGCTGTTTTTT. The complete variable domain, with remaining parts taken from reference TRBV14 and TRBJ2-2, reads EAGVTQFPSHSVIEKGQTVTLRCDPISGHDNLYWYRRVMGKEIKFLLHFVKESKQDESGMPNNRFLAERTGGTYSTLKVQPAELEDSGVYFCASSQEGTRAIGMGELFFGEGSRLTVL.

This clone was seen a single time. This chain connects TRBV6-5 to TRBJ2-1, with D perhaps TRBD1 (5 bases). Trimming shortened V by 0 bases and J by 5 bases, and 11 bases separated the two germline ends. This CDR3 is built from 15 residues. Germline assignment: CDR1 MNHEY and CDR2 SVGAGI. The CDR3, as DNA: TGTGCCAGCAGTTACTCCCAGGGCCCCCACAATGAGCAGTTCTTC. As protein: CASSYSQGPHNEQFF.

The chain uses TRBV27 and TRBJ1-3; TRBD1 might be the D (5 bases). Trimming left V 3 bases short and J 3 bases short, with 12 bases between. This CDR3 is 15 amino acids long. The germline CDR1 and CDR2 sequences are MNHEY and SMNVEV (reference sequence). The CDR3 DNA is TGTGCCAGCAGTTTGAGCGGGGCGGTTGGAAACACCATATATTTT. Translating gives CASSLSGAVGNTIYF.

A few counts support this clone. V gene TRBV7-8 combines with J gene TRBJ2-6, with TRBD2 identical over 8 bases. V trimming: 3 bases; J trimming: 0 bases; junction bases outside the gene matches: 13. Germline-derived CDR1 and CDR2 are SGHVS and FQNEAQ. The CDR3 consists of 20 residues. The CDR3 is CASSFLGSGSGPSGANVLTF. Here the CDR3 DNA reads TGTGCCAGCAGCTTCCTCGGAAGCGGGAGTGGGCCCTCTGGGGCCAACGTCCTGACTTTC. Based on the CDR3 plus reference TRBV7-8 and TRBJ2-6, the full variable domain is GAGVSQSPRYKVAKRGQDVALRCDPISGHVSLFWYQQALGQGPEFLTYFQNEAQLDKSGLPSDRFFAERPEGSVSTLKIQRTQQEDSAVYLCASSFLGSGSGPSGANVLTFGAGSRLTVL.

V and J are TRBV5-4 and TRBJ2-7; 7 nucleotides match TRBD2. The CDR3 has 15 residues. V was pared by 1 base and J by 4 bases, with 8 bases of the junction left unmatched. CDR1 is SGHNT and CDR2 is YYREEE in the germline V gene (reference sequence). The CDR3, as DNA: TGTGCCAGCAGCTTGCAGTCGGGAGGCGGTTACGAGCAGTACTTC. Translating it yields CASSLQSGGGYEQYF.

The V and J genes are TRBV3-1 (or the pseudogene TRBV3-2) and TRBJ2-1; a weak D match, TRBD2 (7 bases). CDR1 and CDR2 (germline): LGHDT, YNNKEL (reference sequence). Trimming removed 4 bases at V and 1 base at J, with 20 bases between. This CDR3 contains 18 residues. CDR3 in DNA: TGTGCCAGCAGCCGAACGACATGGGAGGGGGTATCCTACAATGAGCAGTTCTTC. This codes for CASSRTTWEGVSYNEQFF.

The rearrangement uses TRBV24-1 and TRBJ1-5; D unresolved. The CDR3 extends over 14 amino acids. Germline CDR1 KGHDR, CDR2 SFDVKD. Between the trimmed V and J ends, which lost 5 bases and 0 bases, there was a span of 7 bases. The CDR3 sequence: CATSAPYSNQPQHF. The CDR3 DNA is TGTGCCACCAGTGCCCCGTATAGCAATCAGCCCCAGCATTTT.

DNA of the CDR3: TGTGCCAGCAGTTACGGACAGTCGAACACCGGGGAGCTGTTTTTT. Protein sequence: CASSYGQSNTGELFF. The chain has TRBV6-5 and TRBJ2-2; D is possibly TRBD1 (6 bases). This CDR3 spans 15 amino acids. Trimming shortened V by 2 bases and J by 0 bases, and 7 bases separated the two germline ends. Per the germline V gene, CDR1 is MNHEY and CDR2 is SVGAGI.

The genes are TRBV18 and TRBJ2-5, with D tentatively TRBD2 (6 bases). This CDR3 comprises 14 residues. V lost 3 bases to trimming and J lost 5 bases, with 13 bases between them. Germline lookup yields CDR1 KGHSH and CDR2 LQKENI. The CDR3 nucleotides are TGTGCCAGCTCACCCGGGGGACTGAGGGAGACCCAGTACTTC. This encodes CASSPGGLRETQYF.

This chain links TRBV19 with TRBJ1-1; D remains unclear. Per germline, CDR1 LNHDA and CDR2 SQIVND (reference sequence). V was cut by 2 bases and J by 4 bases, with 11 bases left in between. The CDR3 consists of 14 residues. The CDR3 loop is CASSIKWAGTEAFF. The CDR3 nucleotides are TGTGCCAGTAGTATAAAATGGGCCGGCACTGAAGCTTTCTTT.